The 27 T cell receptor beta chains below come from one sample, sequenced in a study of CD8+ T cells in alopecia areata (dated by TCRdb to the late 2010s). This sample's time point label indicates: 4 weeks on oral tofacitinib. The treatment or condition label here, explained by the study, means: oral pan-JAK inhibitor, 5-10 mg twice daily. The method was the immunoSEQ multiplex PCR assay. RNA was extracted from all samples and reverse transcribed into cDNA as template for TCR sequencing. The clones in this table, taken by TCRdb from immuneACCESS, are in-frame only. Not every clone is retained; where verified, under half of the shortfall comes from an unresolved V gene, and the cause of the rest is unknown. This sample is represented by 130,000 to 150,000 clones; 82% of them were singletons. The ten largest make up 25% of the sample. Sequencing used CD8+ T cells sorted from blood, obtained at week 4, from a patient treated with tofacitinib. These receptors were collected from a human donor with alopecia areata.

The J gene is TRBJ2-5, the V gene TRBV5-4, with a tentative D call TRBD2 (5 bases). V was pared by 2 bases and J by 5 bases, with 13 bases between. The CDR3 length is 14 residues. Germline CDR1 and CDR2: SGHNT and YYREEE (reference sequence). CDR3 bases: TGTGCCAGCAGCTTAGAGGGATATAGGGAGACCCAGTACTTC. Encoded protein: CASSLEGYRETQYF.

This chain uses TRBV2 with TRBJ2-7; 9 bases are shared with TRBD1. Germline trimming cut 7 bases from V and 5 bases from J; bases unmatched to any gene: 9. Germline V gives CDR1 SNHLY, CDR2 FYNNEI. The CDR3 is 14 amino acids. This CDR3 reads CASKGGTGLNEQYF. As DNA, the CDR3 is TGTGCCAGCAAGGGGGGGACAGGGCTAAACGAGCAGTACTTC.

The rearrangement joins TRBV5-1 to TRBJ2-3; D tentatively fits TRBD1 or TRBD2 (6 bases each). Looked up from germline, CDR1 is SGHRS and CDR2 is YFSETQ. This CDR3 spans 16 amino acids. Trimming removed 0 bases from V and 3 bases from J, with 14 bases in between. The CDR3 region is CASSLARGPATDTQYF. The CDR3 DNA reads TGCGCCAGCAGCTTGGCCCGGGGGCCCGCGACAGATACGCAGTATTTT.

J is TRBJ2-1 and V is TRBV30; 9 bases are a match to TRBD2. The CDR3 sequence is 15 residues long. The V segment lost 0 bases and the J segment 2 bases; nucleotides outside the gene matches: 2. Looked up from germline, CDR1 is GTSNPN and CDR2 is SVGIG (reference sequence). CDR3 in amino acids: CAWSVKRGAYNEQFF. The CDR3 bases are TGTGCCTGGAGTGTAAAGCGGGGGGCCTACAATGAGCAGTTCTTC.

A remark on this clone: Other DNA sequences in the sample encode the same CDR3. The rearrangement joins TRBV7-2 to TRBJ2-5; TRBD1 or TRBD2 may be the D gene (6 bases each). Trimming took 1 base from V and 2 from J, leaving 11 bases between them. This CDR3 is 15 amino acids long. The germline V gene has CDR1 SGHTA and CDR2 FQGNSA. This CDR3 reads CASSLGLGGQETQYF. The CDR3 nucleotides are TGTGCCAGCAGCTTAGGGCTAGGGGGGCAAGAGACCCAGTACTTC.

Concerning this clone itself: The same CDR3 also results from other DNA sequences found in this sample. The chain has TRBV19 and TRBJ1-1; D ambiguous. Deletions cut 9 bases from V and 1 base from J, with 12 bases between. Germline V gene data show CDR1 as LNHDA and CDR2 as SQIVND (reference sequence). There are 13 residues in the CDR3. The CDR3 region has the DNA TGTGCCAGCAGCCTTGGCCCGAACACTGAAGCTTTCTTT. This sequence encodes CASSLGPNTEAFF.

The V gene is TRBV5-6, the J gene TRBJ2-2; D ambiguous. Trimming shortened V by 6 bases and J by 4 bases, and 10 bases separated the two germline ends. CDR1 SGHDT and CDR2 YYEEEE come from the germline V gene. This CDR3 spans 13 amino acids. The CDR3 here is CASIDGLTGELFF. Written as DNA, the CDR3 is TGTGCCAGCATTGACGGCCTCACCGGGGAGCTGTTTTTT.

This chain joins TRBV4-1 and TRBJ2-7; D unresolved. Trimming took 2 bases from V and 0 from J, leaving 11 bases between them. Germline values: CDR1 MGHRA, CDR2 YSYEKL. This CDR3 comprises 15 residues. CDR3 region: CASSQSQVLSYEQYF. As DNA, the CDR3 is TGCGCCAGCAGCCAATCTCAGGTCCTCTCCTACGAGCAGTACTTC.

The J gene is TRBJ2-4, the V gene TRBV7-8; perhaps TRBD2 as D (6 bases). The CDR3 is 16 residues long. Germline loops: CDR1 SGHVS, CDR2 FQNEAQ. Trimming removed 5 bases from V and 0 bases from J, with 14 bases in between. The CDR3 DNA sequence: TGTGCCAGCAGCGCCCGGGACTTACTAGCCAAAAACATTCAGTACTTC. Protein sequence: CASSARDLLAKNIQYF.

CDR3 in amino acids: CASSQGGGTEAFF. CDR3 in DNA: TGTGCCAGCAGCCAGGGAGGAGGGACTGAAGCTTTCTTT. The chain uses TRBV9 and TRBJ1-1; D perhaps matches TRBD1 (5 bases). Deletions cut 4 bases from V and 5 bases from J, with 12 bases between. The CDR3 loop spans 13 amino acids. The germline V gene encodes CDR1 SGDLS and CDR2 YYNGEE.

The rearrangement joins TRBV27 to TRBJ2-5; tentative D call: TRBD2 (6 bases). Looked up from germline, CDR1 is MNHEY and CDR2 is SMNVEV (reference sequence). Trimming left V 5 bases short and J 9 bases short, with 19 bases between. The CDR3 is 14 residues long. The CDR3 DNA reads TGTGCCAGCAGTATTGGGACTTCAAAGGGGTCCCAGTACTTC. Its translation: CASSIGTSKGSQYF.

The chain links TRBV27 to TRBJ2-7; D remains unclear. V dropped 6 bases and J dropped 3 bases, with 21 bases sitting between them. Germline CDR1 reads MNHEY; CDR2 reads SMNVEV (reference sequence). This CDR3 contains 16 residues. CDR3 coding DNA: TGTGCCAGCAGCCCGCAGGACGGAGTACCCTTCTACGAGCAGTACTTC. Encoded protein: CASSPQDGVPFYEQYF.

This clone was found once. Written as DNA, the CDR3 is TGTGCCAGCACCACCACAGGGCCCCAAGAGACCCAGTACTTC. Residues: CASTTTGPQETQYF. The chain links TRBV6-5 to TRBJ2-5, with a possible D match to TRBD1 (6 bases). The V end was cut by 7 bases, the J end by 1 base, with 13 bases between. CDR1 and CDR2 (germline): MNHEY, SVGAGI. The CDR3 sequence is 14 residues long.

In DNA form, the CDR3 reads TGTGCCAGCAGTTACTCGAAGGCCGGGGAGCTGTTTTTT. Protein product: CASSYSKAGELFF. The rearrangement joins TRBV6-5 to TRBJ2-2; D unclear. V dropped 0 bases and J dropped 6 bases, with 5 bases sitting between them. The CDR3 is 13 residues long. In germline, CDR1 is MNHEY, CDR2 SVGAGI.

As regards this clone: This sample includes further DNA sequences coding for the same CDR3. The rearrangement joins TRBV9 to TRBJ2-4; D is perhaps TRBD2 (6 bases). V dropped 0 bases and J dropped 5 bases, with 15 bases sitting between them. The germline gives CDR1 SGDLS, CDR2 YYNGEE. The CDR3 sequence is 16 residues long. The CDR3 region is CASSVGGELAQNIQYF. The CDR3 DNA sequence: TGTGCCAGCAGCGTAGGAGGAGAGCTAGCGCAAAACATTCAGTACTTC.

This chain joins TRBV5-6 and TRBJ2-1, with TRBD1 matching over 8 bases. Looked up from germline, CDR1 is SGHDT and CDR2 is YYEEEE. The CDR3 loop spans 15 amino acids. V lost 4 bases, J lost 2 bases, and 5 bases stayed unmatched. Here the CDR3 DNA reads TGTGCCAGCAGCCAGACAGGGGATGCCTACAATGAGCAGTTCTTC. Amino acid sequence: CASSQTGDAYNEQFF.

The chain is built from TRBV7-8 and TRBJ2-7; weak D call: TRBD2 (6 bases). Germline CDR1 reads SGHVS; CDR2 reads FQNEAQ. V lost 5 bases to trimming and J lost 2 bases, with 16 bases between them. The CDR3 spans 15 residues. CDR3 nucleotides: TGTGCCAGCAGCCGACGGGGGTCCTCGCCCTACGAGCAGTACTTC. Translated, it gives CASSRRGSSPYEQYF. The full variable domain, rest sourced from reference TRBV7-8 and TRBJ2-7, is GAGVSQSPRYKVAKRGQDVALRCDPISGHVSLFWYQQALGQGPEFLTYFQNEAQLDKSGLPSDRFFAERPEGSVSTLKIQRTQQEDSAVYLCASSRRGSSPYEQYFGPGTRLTVT.

J is TRBJ1-1 and V is TRBV29-1, with D possibly TRBD1 on 6 matching bases. This CDR3 comprises 14 residues. Germline V gene lookup returns CDR1 SQVTM and CDR2 ANQGSEA. V gave up 7 bases and J gave up 4 bases, with 19 bases separating them. The CDR3 sequence: CSAPAEGVSTEAFF. CDR3 nucleotide sequence: TGCAGCGCCCCAGCTGAGGGGGTCAGCACTGAAGCTTTCTTT.

V gene TRBV9 combines with J gene TRBJ2-3, with 13 bases fitting TRBD2. The CDR3 loop spans 15 amino acids. Germline lookup yields CDR1 SGDLS and CDR2 YYNGEE. With V trimmed by 3 bases and J by 11 bases, 9 bases remained unmatched. The DNA for the CDR3 is TGTGCCAGCAGCGACGGGACTAGCGGGGCTCAGGGGCAGTATTTT. It encodes CASSDGTSGAQGQYF.

The CDR3 reads CASSLNIVGYGYTF. In DNA, the CDR3 is TGTGCCAGCAGCTTAAATATTGTTGGGTATGGCTACACCTTC. The J gene is TRBJ1-2, the V gene TRBV7-2; D unresolved. Trimming left V 2 bases short and J 5 bases short, with 12 bases between. The CDR3 covers 14 residues. Germline CDR1 SGHTA, CDR2 FQGNSA.

The V call is TRBV27, the J call TRBJ2-2; 10 bases fit TRBD1. The CDR3 covers 16 residues. V shed 2 bases, J shed 6 bases, and the junction held 6 bases outside the gene matches. Germline CDR1 is MNHEY and CDR2 is SMNVEV (reference sequence). The CDR3 protein is CASSLLGQGLSGELFF. Here the CDR3 DNA reads TGTGCCAGCAGTTTACTGGGACAGGGGCTGTCCGGGGAGCTGTTTTTT.

This clone was observed a handful of times. V usage is TRBV15 and J usage is TRBJ2-1, with D perhaps TRBD2 (6 bases). Germline CDR1 LNHNV, CDR2 YYDKDF (reference sequence). This CDR3 has 15 residues. V lost 0 bases to trimming and J lost 7 bases, with 13 bases between them. Here the CDR3 reads CATSRELGLTNEQFF. The CDR3 DNA is TGTGCCACCAGCAGAGAGTTGGGACTGACGAATGAGCAGTTCTTC.

The CDR3 DNA reads as TGTGCCAGCAGTTCCGACAGCTCCTACGAGCAGTACTTC. Translating it yields CASSSDSSYEQYF. This chain uses TRBV27 with TRBJ2-7; D might be TRBD1 (5 bases). V lost 4 bases and J 0 bases, leaving 7 bases between the germline ends. The germline gives CDR1 MNHEY, CDR2 SMNVEV (reference sequence). This CDR3 is 13 amino acids long.

The chain employs TRBV9 and TRBJ1-4; 7 positions agree with TRBD1. CDR1 SGDLS and CDR2 YYNGEE come from the germline V gene. This CDR3 comprises 16 residues. The V and J ends lost 2 bases and 0 bases, in that order; junction bases with no gene match: 4. The CDR3 loop is CASSVEGGATNEKLFF. DNA of the CDR3: TGTGCCAGCAGCGTTGAAGGGGGCGCAACTAATGAAAAACTGTTTTTT.

The rearrangement links TRBV4-3 to TRBJ2-7; tentatively, D is TRBD1 (6 bases). V was pared by 3 bases and J by 0 bases, with 18 bases between. The CDR3 sequence is 17 residues long. CDR1 is LGHNA, CDR2 YSLEER, per germline. The CDR3 reads CASSQNPDRNPSYEQYF. Written as DNA, the CDR3 is TGCGCCAGCAGCCAGAATCCGGACAGAAATCCCTCCTACGAGCAGTACTTC.

The rearrangement uses TRBV4-1 and TRBJ2-7, with unresolved D. V shed 3 bases and J shed 3 bases, with 9 bases lying between them. CDR3 length: 13 residues. CDR1 is MGHRA, CDR2 YSYEKL, per germline. CDR3 region: CASSQTENYEQYF. In DNA form, the CDR3 reads TGCGCCAGCAGCCAGACCGAAAACTACGAGCAGTACTTC.

The chain uses TRBV4-2 and TRBJ2-7, with TRBD1 identical over 7 bases. CDR1 and CDR2 from the germline V gene are LGHNA and YNFKEQ. CDR3 length: 13 amino acids. J was trimmed by 1 base and V by 9 bases; bases with no gene match: 6. The CDR3 DNA reads TGTGCCAGTGGGGCAGGGGGATCCTACGAGCAGTACTTC. Encoded protein: CASGAGGSYEQYF.